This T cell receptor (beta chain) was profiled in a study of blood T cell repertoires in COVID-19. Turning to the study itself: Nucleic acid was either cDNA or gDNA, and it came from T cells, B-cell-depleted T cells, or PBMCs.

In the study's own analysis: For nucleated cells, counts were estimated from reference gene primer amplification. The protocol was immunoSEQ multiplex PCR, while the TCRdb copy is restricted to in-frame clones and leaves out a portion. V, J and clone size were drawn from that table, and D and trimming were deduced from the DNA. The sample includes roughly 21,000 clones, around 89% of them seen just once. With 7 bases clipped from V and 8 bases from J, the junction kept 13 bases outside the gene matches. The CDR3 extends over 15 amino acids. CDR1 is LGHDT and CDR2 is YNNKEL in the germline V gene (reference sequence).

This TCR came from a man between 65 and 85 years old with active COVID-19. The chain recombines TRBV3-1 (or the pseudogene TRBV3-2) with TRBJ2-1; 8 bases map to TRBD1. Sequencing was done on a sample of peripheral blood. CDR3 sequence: CASTPGRDRFDEQFF. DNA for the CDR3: TGTGCCAGCACCCCAGGAAGGGACAGGTTTGATGAGCAGTTCTTC.